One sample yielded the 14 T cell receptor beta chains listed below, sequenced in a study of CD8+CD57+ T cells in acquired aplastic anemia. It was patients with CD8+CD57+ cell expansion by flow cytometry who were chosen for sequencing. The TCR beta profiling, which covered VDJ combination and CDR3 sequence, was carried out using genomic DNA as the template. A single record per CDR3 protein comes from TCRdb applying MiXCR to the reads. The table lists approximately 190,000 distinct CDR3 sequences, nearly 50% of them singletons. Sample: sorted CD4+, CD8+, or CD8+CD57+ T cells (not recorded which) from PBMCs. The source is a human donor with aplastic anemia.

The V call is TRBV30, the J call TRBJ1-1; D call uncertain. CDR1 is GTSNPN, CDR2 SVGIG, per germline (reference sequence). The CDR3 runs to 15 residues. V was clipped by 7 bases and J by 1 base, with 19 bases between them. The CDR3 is CASQKMKWRNTEAFF. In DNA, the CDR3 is TGTGCCTCCCAAAAAATGAAGTGGAGGAACACTGAAGCTTTCTTT.

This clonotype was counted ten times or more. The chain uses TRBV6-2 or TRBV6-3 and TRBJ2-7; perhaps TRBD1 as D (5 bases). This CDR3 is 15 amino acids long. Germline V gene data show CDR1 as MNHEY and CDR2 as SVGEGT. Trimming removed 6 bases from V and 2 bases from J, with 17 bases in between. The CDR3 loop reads CASSPYQPGPYEQYF. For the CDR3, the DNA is TGTGCCAGCAGCCCTTACCAGCCAGGGCCCTACGAGCAGTACTTC.

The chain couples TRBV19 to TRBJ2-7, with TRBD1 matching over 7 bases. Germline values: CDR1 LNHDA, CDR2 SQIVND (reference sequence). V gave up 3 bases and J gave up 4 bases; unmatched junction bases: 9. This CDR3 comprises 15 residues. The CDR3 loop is CASSIGRGQTYEQYF. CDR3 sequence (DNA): TGTGCCAGTAGTATTGGTAGGGGGCAGACATACGAGCAGTACTTC.

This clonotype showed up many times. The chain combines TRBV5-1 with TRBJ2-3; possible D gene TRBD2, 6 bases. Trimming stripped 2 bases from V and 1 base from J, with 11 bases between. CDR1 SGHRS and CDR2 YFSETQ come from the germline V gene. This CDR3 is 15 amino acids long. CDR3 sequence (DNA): TGCGCCAGCAGCTTCAAGGCTAGCGGCACAGATACGCAGTATTTT. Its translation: CASSFKASGTDTQYF.

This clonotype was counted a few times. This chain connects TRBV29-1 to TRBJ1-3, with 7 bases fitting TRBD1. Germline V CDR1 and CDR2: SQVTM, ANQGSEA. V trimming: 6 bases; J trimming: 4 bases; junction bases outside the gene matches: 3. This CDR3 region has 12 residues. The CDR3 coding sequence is TGCAGCGTCCGGGACAGCGGAAACACCATATATTTT. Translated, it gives CSVRDSGNTIYF.

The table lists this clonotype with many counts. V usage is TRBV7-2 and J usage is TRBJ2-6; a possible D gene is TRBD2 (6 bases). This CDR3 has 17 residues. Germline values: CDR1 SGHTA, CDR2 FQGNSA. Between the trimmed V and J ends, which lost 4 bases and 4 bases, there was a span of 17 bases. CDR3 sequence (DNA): TGTGCCAGCAGCTCCCACGGAGGGGCGCCCGGGGCCAACGTCCTGACTTTC. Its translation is CASSSHGGAPGANVLTF.

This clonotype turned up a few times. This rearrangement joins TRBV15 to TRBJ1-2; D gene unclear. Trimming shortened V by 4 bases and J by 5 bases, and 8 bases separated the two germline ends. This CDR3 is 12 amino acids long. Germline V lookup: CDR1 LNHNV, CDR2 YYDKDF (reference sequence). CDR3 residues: CATSTERYGYTF. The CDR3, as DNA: TGTGCCACCAGCACAGAAAGATATGGCTACACCTTC.

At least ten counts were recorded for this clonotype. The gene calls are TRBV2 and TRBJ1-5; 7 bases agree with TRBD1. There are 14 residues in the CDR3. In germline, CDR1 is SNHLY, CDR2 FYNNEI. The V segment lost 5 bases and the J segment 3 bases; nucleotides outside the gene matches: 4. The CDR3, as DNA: TGTGCCAGCAGTAGCGACAGGGTCAATCAGCCCCAGCATTTT. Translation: CASSSDRVNQPQHF. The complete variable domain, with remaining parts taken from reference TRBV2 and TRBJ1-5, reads EPEVTQTPSHQVTQMGQEVILRCVPISNHLYFYWYRQILGQKVEFLVSFYNNEISEKSEIFDDQFSVERPDGSNFTLKIRSTKLEDSAMYFCASSSDRVNQPQHFGDGTRLSIL.

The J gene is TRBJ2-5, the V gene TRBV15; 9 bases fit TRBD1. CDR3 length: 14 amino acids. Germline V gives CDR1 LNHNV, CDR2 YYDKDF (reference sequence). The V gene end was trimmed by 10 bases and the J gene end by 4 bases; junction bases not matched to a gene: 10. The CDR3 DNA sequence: TGTGCCAGCATGGGGGACAGGGAGTTAGAGACCCAGTACTTC. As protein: CASMGDRELETQYF.

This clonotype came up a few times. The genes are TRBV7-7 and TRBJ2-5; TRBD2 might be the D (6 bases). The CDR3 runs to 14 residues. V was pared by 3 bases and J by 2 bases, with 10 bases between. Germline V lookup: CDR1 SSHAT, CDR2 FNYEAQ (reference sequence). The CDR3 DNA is TGTGCCAGCAGCTTCGGAGGGGCGCAAGAGACCCAGTACTTC. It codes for CASSFGGAQETQYF. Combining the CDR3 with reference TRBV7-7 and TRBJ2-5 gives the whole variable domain GAGVSQSPRYKVTKRGQDVTLRCDPISSHATLYWYQQALGQGPEFLTYFNYEAQPDKSGLPSDRFSAERPEGSISTLTIQRTEQRDSAMYRCASSFGGAQETQYFGPGTRLLVL.

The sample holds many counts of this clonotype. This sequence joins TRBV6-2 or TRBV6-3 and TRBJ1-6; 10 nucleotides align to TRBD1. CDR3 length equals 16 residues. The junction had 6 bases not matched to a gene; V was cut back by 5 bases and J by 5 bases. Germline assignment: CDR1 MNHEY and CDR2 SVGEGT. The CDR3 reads CASSVTGQGNNSPLHF. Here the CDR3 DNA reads TGTGCCAGCAGTGTAACGGGACAGGGGAATAATTCACCCCTCCACTTT.

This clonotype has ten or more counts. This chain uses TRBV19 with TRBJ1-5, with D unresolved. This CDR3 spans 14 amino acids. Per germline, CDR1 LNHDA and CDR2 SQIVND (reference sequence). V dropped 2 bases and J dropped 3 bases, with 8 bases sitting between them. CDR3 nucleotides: TGTGCCAGTAGTATAACCCCCAACAATCAGCCCCAGCATTTT. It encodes CASSITPNNQPQHF.

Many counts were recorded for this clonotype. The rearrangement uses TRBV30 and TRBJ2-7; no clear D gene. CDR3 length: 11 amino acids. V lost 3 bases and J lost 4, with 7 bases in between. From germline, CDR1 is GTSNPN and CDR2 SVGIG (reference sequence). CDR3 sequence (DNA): TGTGCCTGGAGCCGAGAATACGAGCAGTACTTC. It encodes CAWSREYEQYF.

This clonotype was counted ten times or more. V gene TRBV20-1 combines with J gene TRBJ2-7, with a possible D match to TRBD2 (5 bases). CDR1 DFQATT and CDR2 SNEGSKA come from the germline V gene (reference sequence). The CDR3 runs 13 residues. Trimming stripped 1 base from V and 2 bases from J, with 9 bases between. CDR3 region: CSARVPGTYEQYF. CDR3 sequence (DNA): TGCAGTGCTAGAGTGCCCGGGACCTACGAGCAGTACTTC.